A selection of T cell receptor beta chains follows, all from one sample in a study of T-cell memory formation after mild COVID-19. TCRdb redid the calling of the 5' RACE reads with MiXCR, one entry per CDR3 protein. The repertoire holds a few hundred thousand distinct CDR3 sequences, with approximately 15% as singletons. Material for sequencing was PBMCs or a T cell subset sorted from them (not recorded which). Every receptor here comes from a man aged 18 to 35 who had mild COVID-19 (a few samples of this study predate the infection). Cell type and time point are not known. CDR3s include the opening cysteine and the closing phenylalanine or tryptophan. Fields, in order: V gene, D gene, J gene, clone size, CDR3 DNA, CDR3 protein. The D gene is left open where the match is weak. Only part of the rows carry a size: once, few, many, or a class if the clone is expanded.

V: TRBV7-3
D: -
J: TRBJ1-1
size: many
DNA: TGTGCCAGCAGCTTATCGGCGGGGGGGAACACTGAAGCTTTCTTT
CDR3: CASSLSAGGNTEAFF

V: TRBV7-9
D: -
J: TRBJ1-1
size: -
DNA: TGTGCTATACAGATCATGAACACTGAAGCTTTCTTT
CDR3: CAIQIMNTEAFF

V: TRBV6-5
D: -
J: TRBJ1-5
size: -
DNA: TGTGCCAGCAGTTACTCCCGCAGGGGAGACCAGCCCCAGCATTTT
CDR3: CASSYSRRGDQPQHF

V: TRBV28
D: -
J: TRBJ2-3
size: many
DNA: TGTGCCAGCAGTTTAGTTTCAGGGGGCACAGATACGCAGTATTTT
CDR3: CASSLVSGGTDTQYF

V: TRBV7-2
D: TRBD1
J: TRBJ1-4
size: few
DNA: TGTGCCAGCAGCCTCACAGGGGGTTTCGAAAAACTGTTTTTT
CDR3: CASSLTGGFEKLFF

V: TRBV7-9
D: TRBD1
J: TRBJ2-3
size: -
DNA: TGTGCCAGCAGCTTAGGGGACAGGATCACAGATACGCAGTATTTT
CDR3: CASSLGDRITDTQYF

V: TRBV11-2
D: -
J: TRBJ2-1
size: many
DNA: TGTGCCAGCAGCATGCGTAGCGTCAATGAGCAGTTCTTC
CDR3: CASSMRSVNEQFF

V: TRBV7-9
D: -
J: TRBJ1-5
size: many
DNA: TGTGCCAGCAGCTTAGCAGGGTACAGCAATCAGCCCCAGCATTTT
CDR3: CASSLAGYSNQPQHF

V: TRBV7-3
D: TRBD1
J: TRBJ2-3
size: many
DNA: TGTGCCAGCAGCGCCGGACAGGCCTCAGATACGCAGTATTTT
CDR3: CASSAGQASDTQYF

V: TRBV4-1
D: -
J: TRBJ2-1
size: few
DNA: TGCGCCAGCAGCCAAGTTGGAGGGGAATACAATGAGCAGTTCTTC
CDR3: CASSQVGGEYNEQFF

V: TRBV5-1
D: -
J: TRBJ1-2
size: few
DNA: TGCGCCAGCTCATTTGAGGTGAGCTATGGCTACACCTTC
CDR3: CASSFEVSYGYTF

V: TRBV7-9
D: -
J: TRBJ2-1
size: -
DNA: TGTGCCAGCAGCTCGCCGCCGGGGCCCAATGAGCAGTTCTTC
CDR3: CASSSPPGPNEQFF

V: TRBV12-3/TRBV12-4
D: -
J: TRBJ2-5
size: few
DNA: TGTGCCAGCAGTTTAGCCGAACACCTAACCCAGTACTTC
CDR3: CASSLAEHLTQYF

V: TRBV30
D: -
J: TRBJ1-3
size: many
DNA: TGTGCCTGGAGTGTACGTGGGATCTCTGGAAACACCATATATTTT
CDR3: CAWSVRGISGNTIYF

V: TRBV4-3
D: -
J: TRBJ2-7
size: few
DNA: TGCGCCAGCAGCCAGTCGACAGGGAGGTACGAGCAGTACTTC
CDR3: CASSQSTGRYEQYF

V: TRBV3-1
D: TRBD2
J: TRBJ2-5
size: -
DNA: TGTGCCAGCAGCCGGGGACTAGAGCAAGAGACCCAGTACTTC
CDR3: CASSRGLEQETQYF

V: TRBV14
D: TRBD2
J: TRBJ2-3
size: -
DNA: TGTGCCAGCAGCCAAGATCTCGTGACTAGCCGGTATTTT
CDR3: CASSQDLVTSRYF

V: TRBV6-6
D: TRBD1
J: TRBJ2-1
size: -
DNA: TGTGCCAGCCGGGACAGGGGTTTGCTAAAGCAGTTCTTC
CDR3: CASRDRGLLKQFF

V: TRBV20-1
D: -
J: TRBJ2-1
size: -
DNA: TGCAGTGCTAGACCTGTCGGGGGGCAGGTAACCTACAATGAGCAGTTCTTC
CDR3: CSARPVGGQVTYNEQFF

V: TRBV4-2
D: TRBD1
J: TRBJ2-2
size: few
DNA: TGTGCCAGCAGCCAAGATCGGACAGGGTACACCGGGGAGCTGTTTTTT
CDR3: CASSQDRTGYTGELFF

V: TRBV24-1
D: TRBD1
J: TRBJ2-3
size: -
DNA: TGTGCCACCAGTGTCGCAGACGGACAGGGGGCTGAGTCAGATACGCAGTATTTT
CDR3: CATSVADGQGAESDTQYF

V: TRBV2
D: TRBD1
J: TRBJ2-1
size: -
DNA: TGTGCCAGCAGTGGTTGGTGGTCGGACAGGGGGAACTACAATGAGCAGTTCTTC
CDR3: CASSGWWSDRGNYNEQFF

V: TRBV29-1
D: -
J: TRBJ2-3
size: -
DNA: TGCAGCGTTGAAGTCGGGGTTCAGCAGTATTTT
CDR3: CSVEVGVQQYF

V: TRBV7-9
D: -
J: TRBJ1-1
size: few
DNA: TGTGCCAGCAGCTCCGGGGCTGAAGCTTTCTTT
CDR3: CASSSGAEAFF

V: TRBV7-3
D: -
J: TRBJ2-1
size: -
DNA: TGTGCCAGCAGCTTAATCCGGGCGGACTCCTACAATGAGCAGTTCTTC
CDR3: CASSLIRADSYNEQFF

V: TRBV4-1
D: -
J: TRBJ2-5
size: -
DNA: TGCGCCAGCAGCCAAGTACGGGGGGCCAAAGAGACCCAGTACTTC
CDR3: CASSQVRGAKETQYF

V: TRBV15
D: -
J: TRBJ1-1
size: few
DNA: TGTGCCACCAGCAGAGATCGGGGCGCGAGTGAAGCTTTCTTT
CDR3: CATSRDRGASEAFF

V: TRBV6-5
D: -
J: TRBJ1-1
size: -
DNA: TGTGCCAGCAGTCACAACAGGGCCACTGAAGCTTTCTTT
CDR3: CASSHNRATEAFF

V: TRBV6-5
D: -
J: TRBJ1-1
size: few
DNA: TGTGCCAGCAGCCCAGGGGACTGGGGGAACACTGAAGCTTTCTTT
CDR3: CASSPGDWGNTEAFF

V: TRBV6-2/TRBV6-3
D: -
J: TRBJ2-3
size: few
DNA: TGTGCCAGCAGCACCCGTGAAGTCCGCCGTGAAAACACAGATACGCAGTATTTT
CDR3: CASSTREVRRENTDTQYF

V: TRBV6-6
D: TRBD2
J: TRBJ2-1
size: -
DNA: TGTGCCAGCAGTACACTAGCGGGGAGGTACAATGAGCAGTTCTTC
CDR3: CASSTLAGRYNEQFF

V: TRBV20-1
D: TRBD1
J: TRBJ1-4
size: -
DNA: TGCAGTGCTAGTCTGGCGCGAGGGGGCAATGAAAAACTGTTTTTT
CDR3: CSASLARGGNEKLFF

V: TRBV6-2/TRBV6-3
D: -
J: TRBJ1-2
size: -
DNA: TGTGCCAGCAGCGCTACCGGGTTGACTGACTATGGCTACACCTTC
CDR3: CASSATGLTDYGYTF

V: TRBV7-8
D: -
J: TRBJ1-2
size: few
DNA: TGTGCCAGCAGCTTACGGGACGTTAACTATGGCTACACCTTC
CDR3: CASSLRDVNYGYTF

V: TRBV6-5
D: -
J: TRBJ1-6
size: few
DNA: TGTGCCAGCAGCAAAGAGGGAAACTATAATTCACCCCTCCACTTT
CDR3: CASSKEGNYNSPLHF

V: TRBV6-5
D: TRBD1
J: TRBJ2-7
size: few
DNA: TGTGCCAGCAGTTGGGACAGGTGGAACTACGAGCAGTACTTC
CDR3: CASSWDRWNYEQYF

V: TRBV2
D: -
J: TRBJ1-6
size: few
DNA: TGTGCCAGCAGTGATCTTGGTGGTTCACCCCTCCACTTT
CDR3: CASSDLGGSPLHF

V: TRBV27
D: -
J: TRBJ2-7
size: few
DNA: TGTGCCAGCAGTTTAAAAGGGGCCGGCTACGAGCAGTACTTC
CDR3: CASSLKGAGYEQYF

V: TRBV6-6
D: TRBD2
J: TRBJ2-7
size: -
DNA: TGTGCCAGCAGTCTCACTAGCGGGGGGACCATCGAGCAGTACTTC
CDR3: CASSLTSGGTIEQYF

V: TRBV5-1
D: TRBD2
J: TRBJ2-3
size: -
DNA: TGCGCCAGCAGCTCCTTAAGCGGGGGAGAGTACACAGATACGCAGTATTTT
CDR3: CASSSLSGGEYTDTQYF

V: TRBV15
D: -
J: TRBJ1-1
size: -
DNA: TGTGCCACCAGCAGAGGTAACAGGGAGGACACTGAAGCTTTCTTT
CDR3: CATSRGNREDTEAFF

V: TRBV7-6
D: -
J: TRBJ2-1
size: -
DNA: TGTGCCAGCAGCCTCAACAGAGGGCTCTCCTACAATGAGCAGTTCTTC
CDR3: CASSLNRGLSYNEQFF

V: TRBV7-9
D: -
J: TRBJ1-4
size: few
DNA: TGTGCCAGCAGCTTATTGCCGGGTGGTGACCCCCGAAATGAAAAACTGTTTTTT
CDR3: CASSLLPGGDPRNEKLFF